The rows below give T cell receptor beta chains drawn from one sample of a study of T cells in Graves' hyperthyroidism and ophthalmopathy. Via MiXCR, TCRdb re-called the multiplex PCR reads, giving one row per CDR3 protein. The sample yields 700,000 to 850,000 distinct CDR3 sequences, just over 35% seen once. The source material was blood. Receptors originate from a woman between 40 and 55 years old with Graves' hyperthyroidism. CDR3s include the opening cysteine and the closing phenylalanine or tryptophan. D genes are given only for firm matches. A clone size is listed for some rows: how often the clone was seen (once, few, many), or a class if it is expanded.

v_call: TRBV4-3; d_call: NA; j_call: TRBJ1-1; clone_size: NA; cdr3_aa: CASSQGPDGVNTEAFF; cdr3_nt: TGCGCCAGCAGCCAAGGGCCGGATGGTGTCAACACTGAAGCTTTCTTT
v_call: TRBV19; d_call: TRBD2; j_call: TRBJ2-7; clone_size: NA; cdr3_aa: CASRPRTGTSGTQTYEQYF; cdr3_nt: TGTGCCAGTAGACCTCGTACCGGGACTAGCGGGACCCAGACCTACGAGCAGTACTTC
v_call: TRBV7-9; d_call: TRBD1; j_call: TRBJ1-1; clone_size: few; cdr3_aa: CASKTRDSEAFF; cdr3_nt: TGTGCCAGCAAGACTCGGGACAGTGAAGCTTTCTTT
v_call: TRBV7-4; d_call: NA; j_call: TRBJ2-7; clone_size: NA; cdr3_aa: CARPTATDSYEQYF; cdr3_nt: TGTGCTAGACCAACAGCGACCGACTCCTACGAGCAGTACTTC
v_call: TRBV7-9; d_call: NA; j_call: TRBJ1-5; clone_size: many; cdr3_aa: CASSLGQASNQPQHF; cdr3_nt: TGTGCCAGCAGCTTAGGACAGGCTAGCAATCAGCCCCAGCATTTT
v_call: TRBV9; d_call: NA; j_call: TRBJ1-3; clone_size: many; cdr3_aa: CASSVAGVGNTIYF; cdr3_nt: TGTGCCAGCAGCGTAGCAGGGGTTGGAAACACCATATATTTT
v_call: TRBV29-1; d_call: TRBD1; j_call: TRBJ2-5; clone_size: many; cdr3_aa: CSVGQGAVETQYF; cdr3_nt: TGCAGCGTTGGTCAGGGGGCAGTGGAGACCCAGTACTTC
v_call: TRBV15; d_call: NA; j_call: TRBJ2-5; clone_size: NA; cdr3_aa: CATSRDSSDQETQYF; cdr3_nt: TGTGCCACCAGCAGAGATTCGTCTGACCAAGAGACCCAGTACTTC
v_call: TRBV2; d_call: NA; j_call: TRBJ1-3; clone_size: many; cdr3_aa: CASSEVSASGNTIYF; cdr3_nt: TGTGCCAGCAGTGAAGTGTCGGCATCTGGAAACACCATATATTTT
v_call: TRBV6-1; d_call: NA; j_call: TRBJ2-7; clone_size: few; cdr3_aa: CASSYGLYEQYF; cdr3_nt: TGTGCCAGCAGTTATGGATTATACGAGCAGTACTTC
v_call: TRBV2; d_call: NA; j_call: TRBJ2-1; clone_size: NA; cdr3_aa: CASRTDYPGIIQFF; cdr3_nt: TGTGCCAGCAGGACCGACTACCCCGGCATAATACAGTTCTTC
v_call: TRBV7-2; d_call: NA; j_call: TRBJ1-4; clone_size: NA; cdr3_aa: CASSQRPGSINEKLFF; cdr3_nt: TGTGCCAGCAGCCAAAGGCCCGGCAGTATTAATGAAAAACTGTTTTTT
v_call: TRBV10-3; d_call: NA; j_call: TRBJ2-7; clone_size: NA; cdr3_aa: CAAGDSHDYEQYF; cdr3_nt: TGTGCCGCCGGCGACAGTCATGATTACGAGCAGTACTTC
v_call: TRBV28; d_call: NA; j_call: TRBJ2-2; clone_size: NA; cdr3_aa: CASSTFGTLRF; cdr3_nt: TGTGCCAGCAGCACCTTCGGGACTCTACGATTT
v_call: TRBV29-1; d_call: NA; j_call: TRBJ1-5; clone_size: many; cdr3_aa: CSVTGSGDQPQHF; cdr3_nt: TGCAGCGTTACAGGGTCAGGGGATCAGCCCCAGCATTTT
v_call: TRBV15; d_call: NA; j_call: TRBJ1-1; clone_size: many; cdr3_aa: CATSRLEGSEAFF; cdr3_nt: TGTGCCACCAGCAGGCTTGAGGGTTCTGAAGCTTTCTTT
v_call: TRBV15; d_call: NA; j_call: TRBJ2-7; clone_size: NA; cdr3_aa: CATRGVPEQYF; cdr3_nt: TGTGCTACCAGGGGAGTCCCCGAGCAGTACTTC
v_call: TRBV10-2; d_call: NA; j_call: TRBJ1-1; clone_size: many; cdr3_aa: CATQHGAEAFF; cdr3_nt: TGCGCCACTCAACATGGCGCTGAAGCTTTCTTT
v_call: TRBV10-3; d_call: NA; j_call: TRBJ1-2; clone_size: many; cdr3_aa: CAISETGNYGYTF; cdr3_nt: TGTGCCATCAGTGAGACGGGGAACTATGGCTACACCTTC
v_call: TRBV12-3/TRBV12-4; d_call: NA; j_call: TRBJ2-7; clone_size: NA; cdr3_aa: CASSESAGGEQYF; cdr3_nt: TGTGCCAGCAGTGAAAGCGCTGGGGGCGAGCAGTACTTC
v_call: TRBV7-2; d_call: NA; j_call: TRBJ1-1; clone_size: NA; cdr3_aa: CASSQVFGRRGTEAFF; cdr3_nt: TGCGCCAGCAGCCAAGTCTTCGGCAGGAGAGGGACTGAAGCTTTCTTT
v_call: TRBV7-2; d_call: TRBD1; j_call: TRBJ2-7; clone_size: few; cdr3_aa: CASSFMTGVSYEQYF; cdr3_nt: TGTGCCAGCAGCTTTATGACAGGGGTGTCCTACGAGCAGTACTTC
v_call: TRBV10-2; d_call: NA; j_call: TRBJ1-2; clone_size: NA; cdr3_aa: CASSPAAGAGGYGYTF; cdr3_nt: TGCGCCAGCAGCCCCGCGGCCGGGGCCGGCGGCTATGGCTACACCTTC
v_call: TRBV19; d_call: NA; j_call: TRBJ1-2; clone_size: few; cdr3_aa: CASSIIRTPASVSGYTF; cdr3_nt: TGTGCCAGTAGTATAATTCGTACTCCAGCCTCGGTGAGCGGCTACACCTTC
v_call: TRBV29-1; d_call: NA; j_call: TRBJ1-3; clone_size: NA; cdr3_aa: CSVESRGAAGNTIYF; cdr3_nt: TGCAGCGTTGAATCGCGGGGGGCAGCTGGAAACACCATATATTTT
v_call: TRBV7-9; d_call: NA; j_call: TRBJ1-3; clone_size: few; cdr3_aa: CASSESLFSGNTIYF; cdr3_nt: TGTGCCAGCAGCGAGAGCCTTTTCTCTGGAAACACCATATATTTT
v_call: TRBV4-1; d_call: NA; j_call: TRBJ1-2; clone_size: few; cdr3_aa: CASSRTPLYRDNYGYTF; cdr3_nt: TGCGCCAGCAGCCGGACCCCGTTGTACAGAGACAACTATGGCTACACCTTC
v_call: TRBV7-2; d_call: NA; j_call: TRBJ1-6; clone_size: NA; cdr3_aa: CASSLGGGEIRSPLHF; cdr3_nt: TGTGCCAGCAGCTTAGGAGGGGGTGAAATCAGATCACCCCTCCACTTT
v_call: TRBV7-9; d_call: TRBD1; j_call: TRBJ1-2; clone_size: NA; cdr3_aa: CASSQPMKRQGADYGYTF; cdr3_nt: TGTGCCAGCAGCCAACCGATGAAAAGACAGGGGGCTGACTATGGCTACACCTTC
v_call: TRBV20-1; d_call: TRBD1; j_call: TRBJ2-2; clone_size: NA; cdr3_aa: CSARQRGPNTGELFF; cdr3_nt: TGCAGTGCTAGACAGAGGGGGCCTAACACCGGGGAGCTGTTTTTT
v_call: TRBV2; d_call: NA; j_call: TRBJ1-4; clone_size: few; cdr3_aa: CASSVGFGEKLFF; cdr3_nt: TGTGCCAGCAGTGTGGGGTTCGGTGAAAAACTGTTTTTT
v_call: TRBV7-2; d_call: TRBD2; j_call: TRBJ2-7; clone_size: few; cdr3_aa: CASSLVAGSGHEQYF; cdr3_nt: TGTGCCAGCAGCTTAGTAGCGGGTTCGGGGCACGAGCAGTACTTC
v_call: TRBV11-2; d_call: TRBD1; j_call: TRBJ1-2; clone_size: NA; cdr3_aa: CASSATGFSYGYTF; cdr3_nt: TGTGCCAGCAGCGCGACAGGGTTCTCCTATGGCTACACCTTC
v_call: TRBV24-1; d_call: NA; j_call: TRBJ2-3; clone_size: NA; cdr3_aa: CASSVGPADTQYF; cdr3_nt: TGTGCCAGCAGTGTTGGGCCGGCAGATACGCAGTATTTT
v_call: TRBV7-9; d_call: NA; j_call: TRBJ2-7; clone_size: many; cdr3_aa: CASSPTSGRGYEQYF; cdr3_nt: TGTGCCAGCAGCCCTACCTCTGGGCGCGGCTACGAGCAGTACTTC
v_call: TRBV7-8; d_call: TRBD1; j_call: TRBJ1-5; clone_size: NA; cdr3_aa: CASSPGQGGEDQPQHF; cdr3_nt: TGTGCCAGCAGCCCAGGACAGGGGGGCGAAGATCAGCCCCAGCATTTT
v_call: TRBV28; d_call: NA; j_call: TRBJ1-4; clone_size: NA; cdr3_aa: CASSLLLGEKLFF; cdr3_nt: TGTGCCAGCAGTCTACTACTCGGAGAAAAACTGTTTTTT
v_call: TRBV6-5; d_call: NA; j_call: TRBJ2-7; clone_size: many; cdr3_aa: CASSEHLEQYF; cdr3_nt: TGTGCCAGCAGCGAACATCTAGAGCAGTACTTC
v_call: TRBV6-5; d_call: TRBD1; j_call: TRBJ1-5; clone_size: many; cdr3_aa: CASSVDRVGNQPQHF; cdr3_nt: TGTGCCAGCAGTGTTGACAGGGTCGGGAATCAGCCCCAGCATTTT
v_call: TRBV4-1; d_call: NA; j_call: TRBJ2-5; clone_size: NA; cdr3_aa: CASSQGPGEWETQYF; cdr3_nt: TGCGCCAGCAGCCAAGGTCCCGGGGAGTGGGAGACCCAGTACTTC
v_call: TRBV20-1; d_call: TRBD1; j_call: TRBJ1-5; clone_size: NA; cdr3_aa: CSAGQGLDQPQHF; cdr3_nt: TGCAGTGCTGGACAGGGTTTGGATCAGCCCCAGCATTTT
v_call: TRBV14; d_call: NA; j_call: TRBJ2-6; clone_size: many; cdr3_aa: CASSQASGGANVLTF; cdr3_nt: TGTGCCAGCAGCCAAGCCTCCGGCGGGGCCAACGTCCTGACTTTC